These 20 T cell receptor beta chains were sequenced from one sample in a study of T-cell memory formation after mild COVID-19. In TCRdb, the 5' RACE reads were re-called with MiXCR into one record per CDR3 protein. The sample holds under 90,000 distinct CDR3 sequences, around 13% seen once. The sample comprised PBMCs or a T cell subset sorted from them (not recorded which). All receptors derive from an adult woman who had mild COVID-19 (a few samples of this study predate the infection). Cell type and time point are not known.

This clonotype has more than one count but fewer than ten. V is TRBV24-1 and J is TRBJ2-5; D ambiguous. The V gene lost 9 bases and the J gene lost 4 bases, with 14 bases spanning the gap. Per the germline V gene, CDR1 is KGHDR and CDR2 is SFDVKD. The CDR3 extends over 13 amino acids. DNA for the CDR3: TGTGCCACCTCGGGCCATATGGGAGAGACCCAGTACTTC. It encodes CATSGHMGETQYF.

The CDR3 region has the DNA TGTGCCATCAGTGATTCCGGGACAGGGGGCTCTGGAAACACCATATATTTT. Translation: CAISDSGTGGSGNTIYF. The chain has TRBV10-3 and TRBJ1-3; 11 positions agree with TRBD1. V shed 3 bases, J shed 0 bases, and the junction held 4 bases outside the gene matches. Germline CDR1 is ENHRY and CDR2 is SYGVKD. This CDR3 spans 17 amino acids.

The chain combines TRBV24-1 with TRBJ1-5; D not certain. Germline loops: CDR1 KGHDR, CDR2 SFDVKD. The CDR3 is made up of 12 amino acids. Trimming cost V 4 bases and J 4 bases, with 4 bases left between them. CDR3 nucleotides: TGTGCCACCAGTGACCTGAATCAGCCCCAGCATTTT. This gives the protein CATSDLNQPQHF.

J is TRBJ1-5 and V is TRBV27; D perhaps matches TRBD1 (5 bases). The length of the CDR3 is 14 residues. The ends were cut back, 8 bases at V and 9 bases at J, with 20 bases in the middle. Per germline, CDR1 MNHEY and CDR2 SMNVEV (reference sequence). The CDR3 DNA reads as TGTGCCAGCGGTACCGGGACGGCCGAGAGGCCCCAGCATTTT. It yields the protein CASGTGTAERPQHF.

There are a few counts of this clonotype. The chain combines TRBV4-1 with TRBJ1-1, with D possibly being TRBD1 (6 bases). Looked up from germline, CDR1 is MGHRA and CDR2 is YSYEKL. V was pared by 4 bases and J by 6 bases, with 18 bases between. The CDR3 contains 15 residues. Here the CDR3 reads CASSPQGGGSAEAFF. The CDR3 DNA sequence: TGCGCCAGCAGCCCTCAAGGGGGGGGTTCGGCTGAAGCTTTCTTT.

This clonotype was seen at least ten times. J is TRBJ2-7 and V is TRBV5-1, with 11 bases lining up with TRBD1. This CDR3 region has 14 residues. V was clipped by 4 bases and J by 5 bases; unmatched bases: 5. Germline V gene data show CDR1 as SGHRS and CDR2 as YFSETQ. The CDR3 reads CASSPRDRGDEQYF. CDR3 coding DNA: TGCGCCAGCAGCCCCCGGGACAGGGGGGACGAGCAGTACTTC.

The chain has TRBV5-4 and TRBJ2-1, with TRBD2 identical over 10 bases. This CDR3 has 16 amino acids. Looked up from germline, CDR1 is SGHNT and CDR2 is YYREEE (reference sequence). Trimming at V came to 2 bases and at J to 3 bases, leaving 5 bases not matched to a gene. CDR3 DNA sequence: TGTGCCAGCAGCTTTGAGCGGGGGGGCAACTACAATGAGCAGTTCTTC. It translates to CASSFERGGNYNEQFF.

V gene TRBV7-6 combines with J gene TRBJ1-2; TRBD1 matches at 12 bases. The CDR3 has 15 amino acids. With 5 bases clipped from V and 2 bases from J, the junction kept 3 bases outside the gene matches. The germline CDR1 and CDR2 sequences are SGHVS and FNYEAQ. The CDR3 bases are TGTGCCAGCAGCCTAGGGACAGGGGGCAACTATGGCTACACCTTC. Translated, it gives CASSLGTGGNYGYTF.

The chain couples TRBV6-5 to TRBJ2-1; possible D gene TRBD1, 6 bases. The CDR3 runs to 15 residues. V was clipped by 0 bases and J by 8 bases, with 14 bases between them. Germline lookup yields CDR1 MNHEY and CDR2 SVGAGI. The CDR3: CASSYSTGERDEQFF. The CDR3 bases are TGTGCCAGCAGTTACTCGACAGGAGAAAGAGATGAGCAGTTCTTC.

In its sample, this clonotype was seen a few times. The DNA is omitted, as the CDR3 cannot be located on it reliably, and the CDR3 follows TCRdb's listing. The chain is built from TRBV19 and TRBJ2-7; TRBD1, the table's D call, lacks a check against the DNA. Germline V gives CDR1 LNHDA, CDR2 SQIVND (reference sequence). 14 amino acids form the CDR3, both terminal residues included. CDR3 loop: CASTSGTGAYEQYF.

This clonotype has only a few counts. J is TRBJ1-1 and V is TRBV2; D might be TRBD1 (5 bases). V was trimmed by 4 bases and J by 2 bases, leaving 11 bases between them. Germline lookup yields CDR1 SNHLY and CDR2 FYNNEI. This CDR3 is 14 amino acids long. The DNA for the CDR3 is TGTGCCAGCAGTGGGGGGTTTCGTAACACTGAAGCTTTCTTT. Amino acids: CASSGGFRNTEAFF. The complete variable domain, with remaining parts taken from reference TRBV2 and TRBJ1-1, reads EPEVTQTPSHQVTQMGQEVILRCVPISNHLYFYWYRQILGQKVEFLVSFYNNEISEKSEIFDDQFSVERPDGSNFTLKIRSTKLEDSAMYFCASSGGFRNTEAFFGQGTRLTVV.

The chain has TRBV10-3 and TRBJ2-4; D uncertain. CDR1 and CDR2 from the germline V gene are ENHRY and SYGVKD. This CDR3 contains 16 residues. V dropped 0 bases and J dropped 0 bases, with 9 bases sitting between them. CDR3: CAISESVQSAKNIQYF. The DNA for the CDR3 is TGTGCCATCAGTGAGTCGGTCCAATCAGCCAAAAACATTCAGTACTTC.

This clonotype was observed many times. This chain connects TRBV24-1 to TRBJ2-3, with D possibly TRBD2 on 5 matching bases. Germline CDR1 and CDR2: KGHDR and SFDVKD. Trimming left V 4 bases short and J 3 bases short, with 16 bases between. CDR3 length: 16 amino acids. The CDR3 DNA follows: TGTGCCACCAGTGACCTTCCCTTCGGGGTGACAGATACGCAGTATTTT. It is translated as CATSDLPFGVTDTQYF.

This clonotype was detected only a few times. The chain couples TRBV4-1 to TRBJ2-7, with TRBD1 matching 12 bases. Germline trimming cut 5 bases from V and 7 bases from J; bases unmatched to any gene: 6. This CDR3 contains 14 residues. Germline V CDR1 and CDR2: MGHRA, YSYEKL. CDR3 in DNA: TGCGCCAGCAGCGCCCGGGACAGGGGGCAAGAGCAGTACTTC. The encoded protein is CASSARDRGQEQYF.

This clonotype was seen a handful of times. The chain links TRBV7-6 to TRBJ2-7; the match to TRBD2 covers 15 bases. The CDR3 runs 21 residues. V lost 6 bases and J lost 0; bases outside the gene matches: 18. Germline lookup yields CDR1 SGHVS and CDR2 FNYEAQ. The CDR3 protein is CASRALPGQGLAGGHSYEQYF. The CDR3 DNA reads as TGTGCCAGCAGAGCTCTGCCGGGACAGGGACTAGCGGGGGGCCACTCCTACGAGCAGTACTTC.

The chain joins TRBV6-5 to TRBJ1-1; D gene ambiguous. The germline gives CDR1 MNHEY, CDR2 SVGAGI. V was trimmed by 6 bases and J by 3 bases, leaving 8 bases between them. The CDR3 runs 12 residues. The DNA of the CDR3 is TGTGCCAGCAGACACAGTTACACTGAAGCTTTCTTT. Translation: CASRHSYTEAFF.

Only a few counts were recorded for this clonotype. The chain links TRBV5-6 to TRBJ1-6; D is unresolved. This CDR3 spans 14 amino acids. CDR1 is SGHDT and CDR2 is YYEEEE in the germline V gene. V was pared by 1 base and J by 10 bases, with 12 bases between. CDR3 loop: CASSLNTEGSPLHF. In nucleotides, the CDR3 is TGTGCCAGCAGCTTGAACACTGAGGGATCACCCCTCCACTTT.

The chain couples TRBV29-1 to TRBJ2-7; tentatively, D is TRBD1 (6 bases). Germline assignment: CDR1 SQVTM and CDR2 ANQGSEA. The CDR3 is 14 amino acids. Deletions cut 0 bases from V and 0 bases from J, with 9 bases between. The CDR3: CSVEDEGDSYEQYF. The CDR3, as DNA: TGCAGCGTTGAAGATGAGGGGGACTCCTACGAGCAGTACTTC.

This clonotype occurred a few times. The gene calls are TRBV7-9 and TRBJ1-2; D ambiguous. The CDR3 has 12 residues. V shed 1 base and J shed 6 bases, with 6 bases lying between them. Germline loops: CDR1 SEHNR, CDR2 FQNEAQ (reference sequence). This CDR3 is CASSLDNHGYTF. For the CDR3, the DNA is TGTGCCAGCAGCTTAGACAACCATGGCTACACCTTC.

The chain employs TRBV4-2 and TRBJ2-5; maybe TRBD1 (6 bases). The V and J ends lost 6 bases and 5 bases respectively, with 10 bases between them. CDR3 size: 12 residues. Germline assignment: CDR1 LGHNA and CDR2 YNFKEQ. The CDR3 protein is CASSDRRETQYF. CDR3 DNA sequence: TGTGCCAGCAGTGACAGGAGGGAGACCCAGTACTTC.